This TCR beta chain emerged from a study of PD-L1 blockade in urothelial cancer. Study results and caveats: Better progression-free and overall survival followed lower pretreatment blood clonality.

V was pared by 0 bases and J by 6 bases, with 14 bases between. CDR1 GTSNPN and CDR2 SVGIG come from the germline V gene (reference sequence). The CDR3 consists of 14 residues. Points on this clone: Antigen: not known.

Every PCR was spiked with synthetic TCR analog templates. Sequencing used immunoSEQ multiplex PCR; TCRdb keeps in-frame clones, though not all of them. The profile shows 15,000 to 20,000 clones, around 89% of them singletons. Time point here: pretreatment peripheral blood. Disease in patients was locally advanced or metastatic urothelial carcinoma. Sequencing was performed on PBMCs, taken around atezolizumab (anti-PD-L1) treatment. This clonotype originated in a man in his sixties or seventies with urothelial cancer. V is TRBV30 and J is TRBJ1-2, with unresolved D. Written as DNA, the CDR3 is TGTGCCTGGAGTGTACTGACCCGGGAACATGGCTACACCTTC. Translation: CAWSVLTREHGYTF.